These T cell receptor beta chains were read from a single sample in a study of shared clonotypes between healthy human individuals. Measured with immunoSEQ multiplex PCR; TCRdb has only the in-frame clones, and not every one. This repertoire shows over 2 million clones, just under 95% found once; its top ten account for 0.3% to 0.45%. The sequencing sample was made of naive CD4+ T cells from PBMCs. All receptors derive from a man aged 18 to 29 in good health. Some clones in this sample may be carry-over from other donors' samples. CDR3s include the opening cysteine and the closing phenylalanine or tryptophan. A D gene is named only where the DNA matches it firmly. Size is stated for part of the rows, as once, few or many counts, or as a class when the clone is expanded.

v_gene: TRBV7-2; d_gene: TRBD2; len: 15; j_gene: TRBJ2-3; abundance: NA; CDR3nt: TGTGCCAGCAGCTTCCACGGCGGGAGTGGAGATACGCAGTATTTT; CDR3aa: CASSFHGGSGDTQYF
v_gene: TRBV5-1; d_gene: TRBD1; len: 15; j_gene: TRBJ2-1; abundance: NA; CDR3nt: TGCGCCAGCAGCTTGGGTTCAGGGGGAAAGGGCGAGCAGTTCTTC; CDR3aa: CASSLGSGGKGEQFF
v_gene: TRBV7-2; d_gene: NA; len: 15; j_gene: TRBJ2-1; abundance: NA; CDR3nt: TGTGCCAGCAGCCACCTGGAGGGGGCAAACAATGAGCAGTTCTTC; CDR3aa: CASSHLEGANNEQFF
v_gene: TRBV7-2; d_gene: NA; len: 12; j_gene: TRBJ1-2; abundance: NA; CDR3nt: TGTGCCAGCAGCTTAATAGGTCGTGGCTACACCTTC; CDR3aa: CASSLIGRGYTF
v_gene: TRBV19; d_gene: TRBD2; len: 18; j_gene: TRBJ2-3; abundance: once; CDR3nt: TGTGCCAGTAGTAGACTAGCGGGAGGGCCTATTGGCACAGATACGCAGTATTTT; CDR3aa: CASSRLAGGPIGTDTQYF
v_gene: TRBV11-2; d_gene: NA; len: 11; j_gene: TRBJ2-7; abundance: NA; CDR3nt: TGTGCCAGCAGCGCCCAGGTCGAGCAGTACTTC; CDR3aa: CASSAQVEQYF
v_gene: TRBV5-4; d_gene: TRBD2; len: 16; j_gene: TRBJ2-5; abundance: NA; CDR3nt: TGTGCCAGCAGCATAAGAGCGGGAGGCCACCAAGAGACCCAGTACTTC; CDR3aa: CASSIRAGGHQETQYF
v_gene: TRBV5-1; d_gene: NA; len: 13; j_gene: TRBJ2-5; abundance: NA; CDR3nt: TGCGCCAGCAGCCCGACGCCACTAGAGACCCAGTACTTC; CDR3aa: CASSPTPLETQYF
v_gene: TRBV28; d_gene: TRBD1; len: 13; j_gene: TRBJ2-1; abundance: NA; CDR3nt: TGTGCCAGCAGTTTGGTGGGACAGGTCGAGCAGTTCTTC; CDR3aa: CASSLVGQVEQFF
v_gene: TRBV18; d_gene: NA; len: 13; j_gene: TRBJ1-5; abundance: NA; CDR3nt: TGTGCCAGCTCACCAAGTATTGATCAGCCCCAGCATTTT; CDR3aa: CASSPSIDQPQHF
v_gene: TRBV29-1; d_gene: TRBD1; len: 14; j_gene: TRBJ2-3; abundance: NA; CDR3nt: TGCAGCGTTGAAGGCGGGACAGGGCCAGATACGCAGTATTTT; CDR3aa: CSVEGGTGPDTQYF
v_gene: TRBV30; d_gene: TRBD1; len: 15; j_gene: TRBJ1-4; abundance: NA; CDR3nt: TGTGCCTGGAGGTTTCCAGGGGGGGGTAATGAAAAACTGTTTTTT; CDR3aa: CAWRFPGGGNEKLFF
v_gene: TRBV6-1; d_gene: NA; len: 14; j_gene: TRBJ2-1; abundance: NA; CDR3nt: TGTGCCAGCAGACGGACCAGCTCCTACAATGAGCAGTTCTTC; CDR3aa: CASRRTSSYNEQFF
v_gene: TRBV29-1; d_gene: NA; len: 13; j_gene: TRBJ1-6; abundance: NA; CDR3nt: TGCAGCGTTGAAGTGGACAGTAGATCACCCCTCCACTTT; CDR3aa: CSVEVDSRSPLHF
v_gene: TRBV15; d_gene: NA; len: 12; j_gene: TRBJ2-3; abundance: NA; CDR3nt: TGTGCCACCAGCCGGAGCACAGATACGCAGTATTTT; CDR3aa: CATSRSTDTQYF
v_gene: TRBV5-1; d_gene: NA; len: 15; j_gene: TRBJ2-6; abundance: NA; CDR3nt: TGCGCCAGCAGCTTGGGCAACTCTGGGGCCAACGTCCTGACTTTC; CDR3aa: CASSLGNSGANVLTF
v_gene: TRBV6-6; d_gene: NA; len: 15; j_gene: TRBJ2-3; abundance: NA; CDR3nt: TGTGCCAGCAGTTACTACGGGACTGGCTCAAATACGCAGTATTTT; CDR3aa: CASSYYGTGSNTQYF
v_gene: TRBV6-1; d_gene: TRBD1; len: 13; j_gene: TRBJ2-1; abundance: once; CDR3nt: TGTGCCAGCAGGGAGGACAGGATCAATGAGCAGTTCTTC; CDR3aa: CASREDRINEQFF
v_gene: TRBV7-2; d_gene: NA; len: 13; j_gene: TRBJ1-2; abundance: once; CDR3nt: TGTGCCAGCAGCCAGGGGCACGGGTATGGCTACACCTTC; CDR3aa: CASSQGHGYGYTF
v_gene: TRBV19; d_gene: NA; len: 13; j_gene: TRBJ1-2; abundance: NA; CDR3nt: TGTGCCAGTAAGGTAGTCCTAAACTATGGCTACACCTTC; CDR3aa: CASKVVLNYGYTF
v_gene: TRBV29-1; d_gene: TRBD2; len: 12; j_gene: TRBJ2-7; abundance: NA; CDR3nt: TGCAGCGTCGGACTAGAAGGCTACGAGCAGTACTTC; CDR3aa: CSVGLEGYEQYF
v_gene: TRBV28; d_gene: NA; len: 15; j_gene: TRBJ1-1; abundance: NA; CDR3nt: TGTGCCAGCACCCCGGTCGTCAAAAGGCACACTGAAGCTTTCTTT; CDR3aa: CASTPVVKRHTEAFF
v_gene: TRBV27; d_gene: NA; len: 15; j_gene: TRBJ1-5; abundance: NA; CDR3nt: TGTGCCAGCAGTTTATCGATGGCAGTGGGTCAGCCCCAGCATTTT; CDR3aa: CASSLSMAVGQPQHF
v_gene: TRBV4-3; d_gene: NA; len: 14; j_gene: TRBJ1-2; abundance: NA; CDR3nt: TGCGCCAGCAGCCAAGTGGACAGTAGCTATGGCTACACCTTC; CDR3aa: CASSQVDSSYGYTF
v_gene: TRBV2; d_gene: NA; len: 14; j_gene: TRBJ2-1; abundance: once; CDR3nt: TGTGCCAGCAGACAGGGAGGGTCCTACAATGAGCAGTTCTTC; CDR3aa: CASRQGGSYNEQFF
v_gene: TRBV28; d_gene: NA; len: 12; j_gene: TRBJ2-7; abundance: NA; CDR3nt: TGTGCCAGCAGTATCTTTTTCTACGAGCAGTACTTC; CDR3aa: CASSIFFYEQYF
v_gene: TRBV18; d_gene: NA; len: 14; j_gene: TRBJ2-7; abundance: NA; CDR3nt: TGTGCCAGCTCACCCACGACACGGAACTACGAGCAGTACTTC; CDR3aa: CASSPTTRNYEQYF
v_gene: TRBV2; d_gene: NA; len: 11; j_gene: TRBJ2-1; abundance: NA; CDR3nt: TGTGCCAGCAGCTTTCGGGATGAGCAGTTCTTC; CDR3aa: CASSFRDEQFF
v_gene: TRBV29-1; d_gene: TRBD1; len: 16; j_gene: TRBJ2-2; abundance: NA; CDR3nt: TGCAGCGTTGGGACAGGGGTAACTAGCAATGTCGGGGAGCTGTTTTTT; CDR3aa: CSVGTGVTSNVGELFF
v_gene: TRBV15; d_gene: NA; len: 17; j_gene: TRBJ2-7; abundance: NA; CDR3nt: TGTGCCACCAGCAGAGACCTGCTGGGGGGCCCGAACTACGAGCAGTACTTC; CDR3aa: CATSRDLLGGPNYEQYF
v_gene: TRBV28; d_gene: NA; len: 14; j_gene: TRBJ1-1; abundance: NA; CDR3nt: TGTGCCAGCAGTATCCAGGGCGGGGGTAGTTCGACTTTCTTT; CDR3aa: CASSIQGGGSSTFF
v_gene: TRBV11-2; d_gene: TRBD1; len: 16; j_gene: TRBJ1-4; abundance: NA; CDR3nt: TGTGCCAGCAGCTTAGCTACAGGGGGCGGCAATGAAAAACTGTTTTTT; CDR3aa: CASSLATGGGNEKLFF
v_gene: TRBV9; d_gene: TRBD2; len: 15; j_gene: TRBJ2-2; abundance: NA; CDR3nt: TGTGCCAGCAGCGTAGGCGCGGGAGAGGTCGGGGAGCTGTTTTTT; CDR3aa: CASSVGAGEVGELFF
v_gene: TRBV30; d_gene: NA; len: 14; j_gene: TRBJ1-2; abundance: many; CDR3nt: TGTGCCTGGACTATTCCAGGGCCAAACTATGGCTACACCTTC; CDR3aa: CAWTIPGPNYGYTF
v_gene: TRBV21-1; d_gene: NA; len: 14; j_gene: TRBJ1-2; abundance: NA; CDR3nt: TGTGCCAGCACCCGAGACAGGGGGCTCTATGGCTACACCTTC; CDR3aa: CASTRDRGLYGYTF
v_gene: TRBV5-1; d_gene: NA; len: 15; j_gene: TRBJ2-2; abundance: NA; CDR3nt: TGCGCCAGCAGCCCGGTGGGGTTCCTTGCCGGGGAGCTGTTTTTT; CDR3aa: CASSPVGFLAGELFF
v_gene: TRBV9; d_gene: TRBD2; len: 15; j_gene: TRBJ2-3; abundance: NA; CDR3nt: TGTGCCAGCAGCGCCATGGGACTAGTAACAGATACGCAGTATTTT; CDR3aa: CASSAMGLVTDTQYF
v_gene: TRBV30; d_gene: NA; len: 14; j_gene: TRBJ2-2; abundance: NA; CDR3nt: TGTGCCTGGAGTCTCGGGACTCACGCCGGGGAGCTGTTTTTT; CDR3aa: CAWSLGTHAGELFF
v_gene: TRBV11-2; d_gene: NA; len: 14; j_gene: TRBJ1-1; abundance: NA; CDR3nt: TGTGCCAGCAGCACCACTCAGAGGGACACTGAAGCTTTCTTT; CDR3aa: CASSTTQRDTEAFF
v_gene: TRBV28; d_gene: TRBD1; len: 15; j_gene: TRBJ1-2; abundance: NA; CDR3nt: TGTGCCAGCAGTTCCTCCGGGACAGGGCACTATGGCTACACCTTC; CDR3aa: CASSSSGTGHYGYTF
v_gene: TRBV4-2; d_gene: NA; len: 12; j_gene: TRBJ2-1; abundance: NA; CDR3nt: TGTGCCAGCAGCCAAGTTCTAAATGAGCAGTTCTTC; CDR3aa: CASSQVLNEQFF